This T cell receptor (beta chain) was profiled in a study of Ad26.COV2.S vaccination and SARS-CoV-2 variants. The treatment was: roughly 20 received Ad26.COV2.S at low or high dose, single or two shots; a few received placebo; per-sample allocation not given. Day 63 after the first vaccine or placebo injection was the time point for sampling. Some clones are missing from TCRdb's copy, which holds only in-frame ones; the method was immunoSEQ multiplex PCR. This sample has 300,000 to 350,000 clones, with less than 90% found just once. Germline CDR1 reads SQVTM; CDR2 reads ANQGSEA. V was clipped by 7 bases and J by 5 bases; unmatched bases: 8. The CDR3 runs 12 residues.

J is TRBJ2-7 and V is TRBV29-1, with TRBD1 matching 7 bases. The origin of this receptor is a person between 18 and 65 years old who received the Ad26.COV2.S COVID-19 vaccine or a placebo. The sequences come from peripheral blood, collected in a trial of Ad26.COV2.S vaccine versus placebo. The CDR3 nucleotides are TGCAGCGCCCAGACAGGGCCCCACGAGCAGTACTTC. Translating it yields CSAQTGPHEQYF.